Listed here is a single T cell receptor (beta chain). Other nucleotide sequences from this sample produce the same CDR3. The sample belongs to a study of cytomegalovirus exposure and HLA in healthy donors. The PCR used 60 Vbeta and 13 Jbeta primers. Profiling relied on immunoSEQ multiplex PCR, and the TCRdb table lists in-frame clones only, not all of them. Of some 150,000 clones listed, about 70% are singletons. The CDR3 extends over 14 amino acids. Trimming left V 3 bases short and J 2 bases short, with 10 bases between. Germline CDR1 and CDR2: KGHSH and LQKENI. V usage is TRBV18 and J usage is TRBJ2-5; maybe TRBD2 (5 bases). Sample: PBMCs. The receptor's source is a woman aged 40 to 50 in good health and CMV-seronegative. The CDR3 nucleotides read TGTGCCAGCTCACCTCCGGGGTTACAAGAGACCCAGTACTTC. Its translation: CASSPPGLQETQYF.